This T cell receptor (beta chain) stems from a study of identical twins. Findings and limits, study-wide: For cord blood, abundant beta clonotypes had fewer insertions, unlike memory repertoires, which showed none.

This clonotype turned up a few times. The antigen remains undetermined. V shed 1 base and J shed 3 bases, with 17 bases lying between them. CDR1 and CDR2 (germline): SGHAT, FQNNGV. CDR3 size: 17 residues. TCRdb passed the 5' RACE reads through MiXCR, listing each CDR3 protein once. Of about 700,000 distinct CDR3 sequences listed, roughly 8% are singletons. In addition, the sample was reused for a study of yellow fever vaccine responses in identical twins.

Sequences were obtained from PBMCs. The chain recombines TRBV11-2 with TRBJ2-3; D call uncertain. The receptor was isolated from a woman aged 18-30 years in good health. CDR3 region: CASSLGIDVLRTDTQYF. For the CDR3, the DNA is TGTGCCAGCAGCTTAGGGATCGACGTGCTGAGAACAGATACGCAGTATTTT.